This entry lists 31 T cell receptor beta chains sequenced from one sample in a study of CD8+ T cells in alopecia areata. RNA extraction and reverse transcription yielded cDNA as sequencing template. The protocol was immunoSEQ multiplex PCR, while the TCRdb copy is restricted to in-frame clones and leaves out a portion. The sample has some 95,000 clones; over 40% are singletons. Material: CD4+ T cells sorted from blood. Receptor source: a human donor with alopecia areata.

This chain joins TRBV30 and TRBJ1-5, with D perhaps TRBD1 (6 bases). Germline CDR1 GTSNPN, CDR2 SVGIG (reference sequence). The CDR3 covers 13 residues. Trimming pared 1 base from V and 9 bases from J, leaving 13 bases between. This chain's CDR3 is CAWSGGQQVPQHF. The CDR3 nucleotides read TGTGCCTGGAGTGGTGGACAGCAGGTGCCCCAGCATTTT.

The rearrangement uses TRBV19 and TRBJ1-5, with 7 positions matching TRBD1. The CDR3 is 14 amino acids. In germline, CDR1 is LNHDA, CDR2 SQIVND (reference sequence). The V and J ends lost 10 bases and 3 bases, in that order; junction bases with no gene match: 9. CDR3 sequence reads: CATERTGNNQPQHF. CDR3 DNA sequence: TGTGCCACCGAGCGGACAGGCAACAATCAGCCCCAGCATTTT.

This chain connects TRBV6-5 to TRBJ1-5; the match to TRBD1 covers 9 bases. The CDR3 sequence is 15 residues long. V trimming: 6 bases; J trimming: 1 base; junction bases outside the gene matches: 4. In germline, CDR1 is MNHEY, CDR2 SVGAGI. The CDR3 sequence is CASRGQGPSNQPQHF. Written as DNA, the CDR3 is TGTGCCAGCAGAGGACAGGGGCCCAGCAATCAGCCCCAGCATTTT.

On this clone: The same CDR3 arises from other DNA sequences in this sample as well. The V and J genes are TRBV29-1 and TRBJ2-3; D is unresolved. The V end lost 4 bases, the J end lost 0 bases, and 8 bases lay between the germline ends. CDR1 SQVTM and CDR2 ANQGSEA come from the germline V gene. The CDR3 runs to 13 residues. The CDR3 protein is CSVVGRSTDTQYF. The CDR3 DNA reads TGCAGCGTTGTCGGTAGGAGCACAGATACGCAGTATTTT.

The chain joins TRBV5-1 to TRBJ2-4, with D tentatively TRBD2 (6 bases). Trimming removed 2 bases at V and 8 bases at J, with 17 bases between. The CDR3 is made up of 15 amino acids. Germline V gene lookup returns CDR1 SGHRS and CDR2 YFSETQ. The CDR3 DNA follows: TGCGCCAGCAGCTTTGGCGTAACCGGAGGGGACATTCAGTACTTC. Translation gives CASSFGVTGGDIQYF.

The V and J genes are TRBV28 and TRBJ1-1; D might be TRBD1 (6 bases). The V end was cut by 7 bases, the J end by 3 bases, with 12 bases between. From germline, CDR1 is MDHEN and CDR2 SYDVKM. The CDR3 runs 13 residues. CDR3 amino acids: CASITGPHTEAFF. The DNA of the CDR3 is TGTGCCAGCATCACAGGGCCTCACACTGAAGCTTTCTTT.

The rearrangement uses TRBV29-1 and TRBJ1-1; possibly TRBD1 for D (6 bases). The CDR3 length is 14 residues. Germline lookup yields CDR1 SQVTM and CDR2 ANQGSEA. With 4 bases removed from V and 6 bases from J, the gap between germline ends came to 18 bases. CDR3 sequence (DNA): TGCAGCGTTGTCCGACTGGGGGGGGCCCCTGAAGCTTTCTTT. It codes for CSVVRLGGAPEAFF.

The sample holds one count of this clone. The chain links TRBV30 to TRBJ1-5; no definite D call. The CDR3 spans 15 residues. The V end lost 2 bases, the J end lost 9 bases, and 20 bases lay between the germline ends. The germline CDR1 and CDR2 sequences are GTSNPN and SVGIG (reference sequence). The CDR3 DNA reads TGTGCCTGGAGTAAACGGAGAAGACCTCATTGGCCCCAGCATTTT. Protein: CAWSKRRRPHWPQHF.

The table lists this clone with a count of one. This rearrangement joins TRBV2 to TRBJ1-5; D gene ambiguous. V lost 6 bases, J lost 0 bases, and 6 bases lay in between. Germline V gene lookup returns CDR1 SNHLY and CDR2 FYNNEI. CDR3 length: 13 residues. The CDR3 bases are TGTGCCAGCAGGGACGATAGCAATCAGCCCCAGCATTTT. Protein product: CASRDDSNQPQHF.

This clone showed up just a few times. The CDR3 loop is CASSTGGNTGELFF. The CDR3, as DNA: TGTGCCAGCAGTACAGGGGGGAACACCGGGGAGCTGTTTTTT. The chain employs TRBV28 and TRBJ2-2; 8 bases map to TRBD1. The CDR3 sequence is 14 residues long. V trimming: 5 bases; J trimming: 1 base; junction bases outside the gene matches: 0. Per germline, CDR1 MDHEN and CDR2 SYDVKM.

V gene TRBV5-1 combines with J gene TRBJ2-5, with 7 bases fitting TRBD2. Trimming took 0 bases from V and 2 from J; bases not matched to a gene: 4. Germline values: CDR1 SGHRS, CDR2 YFSETQ. The CDR3 is made up of 15 amino acids. The CDR3 loop is CASSLAAGEQETQYF. CDR3 DNA sequence: TGCGCCAGCAGCTTGGCCGCGGGGGAGCAAGAGACCCAGTACTTC.

This clone showed up just a few times. The V call is TRBV5-1, the J call TRBJ2-1, with TRBD2 matching 7 bases. After removal of 3 bases from V and 9 bases from J, the junction contained 9 bases not matched to a gene. Germline V lookup: CDR1 SGHRS, CDR2 YFSETQ. This CDR3 is 14 amino acids long. CDR3 amino acids: CASSWTAGDPEQFF. Written as DNA, the CDR3 is TGCGCCAGCAGCTGGACGGCGGGGGACCCTGAGCAGTTCTTC.

This clone was detected a few times. The V and J genes are TRBV29-1 and TRBJ2-1; TRBD2 might be the D (5 bases). V was cut by 7 bases and J by 5 bases, with 6 bases left in between. CDR1 and CDR2 from the germline V gene are SQVTM and ANQGSEA. CDR3 length: 10 amino acids. The CDR3 nucleotides read TGCAGCGCCGGGGACAATGAGCAGTTCTTC. Translating gives CSAGDNEQFF.

The chain uses TRBV29-1 and TRBJ1-2; TRBD1 matches at 7 bases. Germline assignment: CDR1 SQVTM and CDR2 ANQGSEA. The CDR3 has 13 amino acids. Trimming cost V 4 bases and J 3 bases; bases outside gene matches: 5. The CDR3 is CSVAYRGDYGYTF. The CDR3 nucleotides read TGCAGCGTTGCGTACAGGGGCGACTATGGCTACACCTTC.

This clone has just a few counts. The chain employs TRBV29-1 and TRBJ2-3; 8 bases are a match to TRBD1. The CDR3 has 13 residues. CDR1 SQVTM and CDR2 ANQGSEA come from the germline V gene. Trimming took 7 bases from V and 3 from J; bases not matched to a gene: 6. As DNA, the CDR3 is TGCAGCGCGGACAGGGTGGGGACAGATACGCAGTATTTT. It encodes CSADRVGTDTQYF.

The V call is TRBV29-1, the J call TRBJ2-7; D uncertain. Per germline, CDR1 SQVTM and CDR2 ANQGSEA. The CDR3 is 13 residues long. Trimming removed 5 bases from V and 6 bases from J, with 17 bases in between. For the CDR3, the DNA is TGCAGCGTTTCACGAGTTCCCCTTGGCGAGCAGTACTTC. This gives the protein CSVSRVPLGEQYF.

This clone was detected a few times. The chain couples TRBV29-1 to TRBJ2-7; tentatively, D is TRBD1 (6 bases). Per germline, CDR1 SQVTM and CDR2 ANQGSEA. V lost 5 bases to trimming and J lost 2 bases, with 10 bases between them. This CDR3 contains 12 residues. For the CDR3, the DNA is TGCAGCGTTTTCACAGGGCCCTACGAGCAGTACTTC. As protein: CSVFTGPYEQYF.

The V gene is TRBV29-1, the J gene TRBJ2-5; no reliable D call. CDR3 length: 13 residues. V was pared by 2 bases and J by 4 bases, with 11 bases between. Germline V CDR1 and CDR2: SQVTM, ANQGSEA. As DNA, the CDR3 is TGCAGCGTTGAACAGACCCTGGGAGAGACCCAGTACTTC. The encoded protein is CSVEQTLGETQYF.

This clone came up a few times. The chain has TRBV9 and TRBJ2-3; unclear D gene. The CDR3 has 12 residues. The germline V gene has CDR1 SGDLS and CDR2 YYNGEE. Trimming took off 0 bases at V and 10 bases at J, with 9 bases between the two ends. For the CDR3, the DNA is TGTGCCAGCAGCGTAGAAGGATCAGCGCAGTATTTT. Protein: CASSVEGSAQYF.

This clone appeared a few times. The chain carries TRBV5-1 and TRBJ2-5, with 7 bases that match TRBD1. The V and J ends lost 3 bases and 2 bases, in that order; junction bases with no gene match: 7. The V gene's germline CDR1 is SGHRS and CDR2 YFSETQ. This CDR3 is 15 amino acids long. The CDR3 DNA is TGCGCCAGCAGCTACGGACCGGGACAGCAAGAGACCCAGTACTTC. It codes for CASSYGPGQQETQYF.

This clone was counted only a few times. Its ends do not fully match the called genes, so a read error is possible. This rearrangement joins TRBV29-1 to TRBJ2-5, with a possible D match to TRBD2 (5 bases). Germline CDR1 SQVTM, CDR2 ANQGSEA. The CDR3 has 12 residues. CDR3 bases: TGCAGCGAGAGGACTGCCCAACAGACCCAGTACTTC. It translates to CSERTAQQTQYF.

This clone was observed once. The rearrangement links TRBV5-1 to TRBJ1-5, with TRBD1 matching 11 bases. V was clipped by 4 bases and J by 7 bases; unmatched bases: 7. The CDR3 spans 15 residues. Germline loops: CDR1 SGHRS, CDR2 YFSETQ. CDR3 nucleotide sequence: TGCGCCAGCAGCACTGGACAGGGGGCCGAGCAGCCCCAGCATTTT. Protein sequence: CASSTGQGAEQPQHF.

The rearrangement joins TRBV18 to TRBJ1-1, with D possibly being TRBD1 (6 bases). V lost 3 bases and J 4 bases, leaving 12 bases between the germline ends. The CDR3 runs to 14 residues. CDR1 KGHSH and CDR2 LQKENI come from the germline V gene. This CDR3 reads CASSPGAGTTEAFF. DNA of the CDR3: TGTGCCAGCTCACCGGGGGCCGGGACCACTGAAGCTTTCTTT.

The gene calls are TRBV30 and TRBJ1-4, with a tentative D call TRBD1 (5 bases). Looked up from germline, CDR1 is GTSNPN and CDR2 is SVGIG (reference sequence). The CDR3 is 12 amino acids. Trimming shortened V by 7 bases and J by 6 bases, and 12 bases separated the two germline ends. The CDR3 DNA follows: TGTGCCTTCTCGGGACCGGATGAAAAACTGTTTTTT. Protein: CAFSGPDEKLFF.

This clone appeared a single time. The gene calls are TRBV29-1 and TRBJ2-2, with D unclear. This CDR3 is 11 amino acids long. Germline CDR1 and CDR2: SQVTM and ANQGSEA. With 5 bases removed from V and 5 bases from J, the gap between germline ends came to 6 bases. The DNA of the CDR3 is TGCAGCGTTTGGCAAACCGGGGAGCTGTTTTTT. Its translation is CSVWQTGELFF.

The chain couples TRBV25-1 to TRBJ2-3; 9 nucleotides line up with TRBD2. This CDR3 is 18 amino acids long. Germline CDR1 MGHDK, CDR2 SYGVNS. J gave up 0 bases and V 3 bases, and 10 bases lay outside the gene matches. The CDR3 here is CASSDEVAGDTSTDTQYF. As DNA, the CDR3 is TGTGCCAGCAGTGATGAGGTAGCGGGGGATACTAGCACAGATACGCAGTATTTT. Filled out from reference TRBV25-1 and TRBJ2-3, the complete variable domain reads EADIYQTPRYLVIGTGKKITLECSQTMGHDKMYWYQQDPGMELHLIHYSYGVNSTEKGDLSSESTVSRIRTEHFPLTLESARPSHTSQYLCASSDEVAGDTSTDTQYFGPGTRLTVL.

The chain combines TRBV28 with TRBJ2-3; unclear D gene. This CDR3 is built from 12 residues. Trimming stripped 5 bases from V and 7 bases from J, with 10 bases between. Germline CDR1 reads MDHEN; CDR2 reads SYDVKM. The CDR3 loop reads CASSPLGYTQYF. Written as DNA, the CDR3 is TGTGCCAGCAGTCCCTTGGGATATACGCAGTATTTT.

This clone was seen a handful of times. This chain uses TRBV29-1 with TRBJ1-5, with a tentative D call TRBD1 (6 bases). CDR3 length: 13 residues. Germline V gene data show CDR1 as SQVTM and CDR2 as ANQGSEA. V was cut by 7 bases and J by 2 bases, with 12 bases left in between. CDR3 protein: CSAASGGNQPQHF. DNA of the CDR3: TGCAGCGCCGCGTCAGGGGGCAATCAGCCCCAGCATTTT. The full variable domain, with the rest looked up from reference TRBV29-1 and TRBJ1-5, is SAVISQKPSRDICQRGTSLTIQCQVDSQVTMMFWYRQQPGQSLTLIATANQGSEATYESGFVIDKFPISRPNLTFSTLTVSNMSPEDSSIYLCSAASGGNQPQHFGDGTRLSIL.

The V and J genes are TRBV20-1 and TRBJ2-5, with a possible D match to TRBD2 (6 bases). This CDR3 comprises 11 residues. The germline gives CDR1 DFQATT, CDR2 SNEGSKA (reference sequence). The V end was cut by 5 bases, the J end by 4 bases, with 8 bases between. As DNA, the CDR3 is TGCAGTGCTTACGGGAGAGAGACCCAGTACTTC. Its protein product is CSAYGRETQYF.

This clone appeared a few times. The J gene is TRBJ2-2, the V gene TRBV29-1; no clear D gene. The CDR3 consists of 11 residues. In germline, CDR1 is SQVTM, CDR2 ANQGSEA. Between the trimmed V and J ends, which lost 4 bases and 7 bases, there was a span of 7 bases. Here the CDR3 reads CSVVERGELFF. The CDR3 nucleotides read TGCAGCGTTGTTGAGCGCGGGGAGCTGTTTTTT.

V and J are TRBV30 and TRBJ2-3; 7 bases are shared with TRBD2. Per the germline V gene, CDR1 is GTSNPN and CDR2 is SVGIG (reference sequence). V dropped 2 bases and J dropped 0; count of bases not matched to a gene: 5. There are 15 residues in the CDR3. The CDR3 is CAWSPRGLSTDTQYF. DNA of the CDR3: TGTGCCTGGAGTCCACGGGGACTAAGCACAGATACGCAGTATTTT. The whole variable domain, remainder taken from reference TRBV30 and TRBJ2-3, is SQTIHQWPATLVQPVGSPLSLECTVEGTSNPNLYWYRQAAGRGLQLLFYSVGIGQISSEVPQNLSASRPQDRQFILSSKKLLLSDSGFYLCAWSPRGLSTDTQYFGPGTRLTVL.